Presented here are 10 T cell receptor beta chains from one specimen sequenced in a study of shared clonotypes between healthy human individuals. Generated by immunoSEQ multiplex PCR, the TCRdb table keeps only in-frame clones and is missing some. In the table there are about 2 million clones, 85% to 95% of which are singletons. The material sequenced was naive CD4+ T cells sorted from blood. Regarding subset: CD45RA+ positively selected. Source of these receptors: a man between 18 and 29 years old in good health.

This rearrangement joins TRBV7-2 to TRBJ2-5; 8 bases match TRBD1. CDR1 is SGHTA, CDR2 FQGNSA, per germline. The V gene end was trimmed by 6 bases and the J gene end by 5 bases; junction bases not matched to a gene: 8. There are 14 residues in the CDR3. The CDR3 bases are TGTGCCAGCAGGCCCAGGGGGCCGGGGGAGACCCAGTACTTC. It encodes CASRPRGPGETQYF.

This chain connects TRBV6-5 to TRBJ2-7, with D hard to call. The CDR3 contains 12 residues. CDR1 is MNHEY and CDR2 is SVGAGI in the germline V gene. V was pared by 6 bases and J by 7 bases, with 13 bases between. In DNA, the CDR3 is TGTGCCAGCAGCCTTGGGCCCGGGGAGCAGTACTTC. It encodes CASSLGPGEQYF.

The CDR3 DNA is TGTGCCATAAAGGACAGAGAGAACACTGAAGCTTTCTTT. It is translated as CAIKDRENTEAFF. The gene calls are TRBV10-3 and TRBJ1-1; tentative D call: TRBD1 (6 bases). The V and J ends lost 9 bases and 1 base respectively, with 12 bases between them. Looked up from germline, CDR1 is ENHRY and CDR2 is SYGVKD. The CDR3 extends over 13 amino acids.

This chain uses TRBV19 with TRBJ1-1; possibly TRBD1 for D (5 bases). The CDR3 spans 14 residues. Per the germline V gene, CDR1 is LNHDA and CDR2 is SQIVND (reference sequence). V was shortened by 3 bases and J by 7 bases, with 15 bases between the two germline ends. The DNA for the CDR3 is TGTGCCAGTAGTATTGGTTTCGGGACTGATGAAGCTTTCTTT. Its protein is CASSIGFGTDEAFF.

V usage is TRBV9 and J usage is TRBJ2-1; D is uncertain. The germline V gene encodes CDR1 SGDLS and CDR2 YYNGEE. This CDR3 contains 14 residues. With 0 bases removed from V and 5 bases from J, the gap between germline ends came to 9 bases. CDR3: CASSVGSDDNEQFF. The CDR3, as DNA: TGTGCCAGCAGCGTAGGATCCGACGACAATGAGCAGTTCTTC.

The sample holds a few counts of this clone. The chain joins TRBV9 to TRBJ2-2; 7 bases fit TRBD2. V lost 4 bases to trimming and J lost 5 bases; unmatched junction nucleotides: 8. This CDR3 region has 15 residues. CDR1 and CDR2 (germline): SGDLS, YYNGEE. The CDR3 is CASSQGLVGTGELFF. DNA of the CDR3: TGTGCCAGCAGCCAAGGACTAGTAGGGACCGGGGAGCTGTTTTTT.

The V and J genes are TRBV25-1 and TRBJ1-4, with 7 bases matching TRBD1. Per the germline V gene, CDR1 is MGHDK and CDR2 is SYGVNS. The V gene end was trimmed by 6 bases and the J gene end by 8 bases; junction bases not matched to a gene: 6. The CDR3 is 13 residues long. The CDR3 here is CASRQGLREKLFF. The CDR3 DNA reads TGTGCCAGCAGACAGGGGTTAAGGGAAAAACTGTTTTTT.

The chain employs TRBV9 and TRBJ1-2; D is uncertain. The CDR3 runs to 14 residues. Germline CDR1 SGDLS, CDR2 YYNGEE. Trimming stripped 0 bases from V and 6 bases from J, with 12 bases between. CDR3 sequence: CASSVGETPDGYTF. The CDR3 nucleotides are TGTGCCAGCAGCGTAGGGGAGACACCTGATGGCTACACCTTC. Full variable domain (remainder filled in from reference TRBV9 and TRBJ1-2): DSGVTQTPKHLITATGQRVTLRCSPRSGDLSVYWYQQSLDQGLQFLIQYYNGEERAKGNILERFSAQQFPDLHSELNLSSLELGDSALYFCASSVGETPDGYTFGSGTRLTVV.

About this clone: The sample holds other DNA sequences that translate to the same CDR3. V is TRBV20-1 and J is TRBJ2-3; D gene ambiguous. This CDR3 is 11 amino acids long. The germline V gene encodes CDR1 DFQATT and CDR2 SNEGSKA (reference sequence). Trimming shortened V by 6 bases and J by 5 bases, and 9 bases separated the two germline ends. The CDR3 is CSALRGDTQYF. The CDR3 coding sequence is TGCAGTGCACTTCGCGGAGATACGCAGTATTTT.

The rearrangement uses TRBV30 and TRBJ2-7; D tentatively reads TRBD1 or TRBD2 (5 bases each). The germline V gene has CDR1 GTSNPN and CDR2 SVGIG (reference sequence). This CDR3 comprises 14 residues. V was cut by 4 bases and J by 3 bases, with 16 bases left in between. The CDR3 nucleotides read TGTGCCTGGAACCTCCGGGACGGCAACTACGAGCAGTACTTC. It translates to CAWNLRDGNYEQYF.